The clone carrying this T cell receptor beta chain turned up a few times. Its specificity is not known. The trim removed 4 bases at V and 5 bases at J, leaving 7 bases unmatched. The CDR3 has 14 residues. The V gene's germline CDR1 is SSHAT and CDR2 FNYEAQ (reference sequence). The study reverse transcribed the entire isolated RNA, so it sequenced expressed TCRB transcripts. Sequencing was performed with immunoSEQ multiplex PCR; in TCRdb, only in-frame clones are kept and a portion is missing. The table has nearly 350,000 clones, 9.3% seen once. This sample is drawn from a study of beta chain features in type 1 diabetes. On the study more broadly: Cells sorted and examined across all samples totaled approximately 100,000,000.

Broader study findings: Researchers report that Type 1 diabetes patients had moderately but significantly shorter TCRB CDR3s across all four CD4+ subsets.

Every single donor gave one heparinised blood draw, and these averaged approximately 100 mL. Central memory, naive, regulatory and stem cell-like memory CD4+ cells were sorted by CD45RO/CCR7/CD25/CD127/CD95/CD27. Sequenced: central memory CD4+ T cells from blood. This clonotype was obtained from a man younger than 40 with type 1 diabetes. The J gene is TRBJ2-5, the V gene TRBV7-7, with 7 bases lining up with TRBD1. In DNA, the CDR3 is TGTGCCAGCAGCTCCAGGACAGGCTGGGAGACCCAGTACTTC. It specifies CASSSRTGWETQYF.